This T cell receptor (beta chain) was profiled in a study of blood T cell repertoires in COVID-19. A word on this clone: In the same sample, other DNA sequences code for this CDR3.

Using immunoSEQ multiplex PCR, the repertoire was profiled, and TCRdb retains in-frame clones only, with some absent. The sample has about 170,000 clones, roughly nine tenths seen once; the top ten hold roughly 3.4%. V was pared by 2 bases and J by 7 bases, with 9 bases between. The CDR3 runs to 13 residues. The V gene's germline CDR1 is MNHEY and CDR2 SVGAGI. Sequencing was carried out using peripheral blood. This TCR was sampled from a man in his 70s with acute or convalescent COVID-19. This chain uses TRBV6-5 with TRBJ1-5; possible D gene TRBD1, 6 bases. The CDR3 protein is CASSYAGDQPQHF. The CDR3 bases are TGTGCCAGCAGTTACGCAGGGGACCAGCCCCAGCATTTT.